The rows below give T cell receptor beta chains drawn from one sample of a study of regulatory T cells in long-lasting Graves disease. TCRdb used MiXCR to reprocess the multiplex PCR reads, holding one entry per CDR3 protein. Here the sample spans hundreds of thousands of distinct CDR3 sequences, approximately 15% being singletons. These data also featured in a second study, about T cells in Graves' hyperthyroidism and ophthalmopathy.

The source material was peripheral blood mononuclear cells (PBMCs), sampled at new diagnosis, from a patient treated with antithyroid drugs. The receptors were gathered from a woman between 40 and 55 years old with Graves disease. CDR3s include the opening cysteine and the closing phenylalanine or tryptophan. A D gene is named only where the DNA matches it firmly. Size values are once, few and many counts, or a class for expanded clones, and some rows have none.

clone size	J gene	V gene	D gene	CDR3 DNA	CDR3 protein
few	TRBJ2-7	TRBV28	.	TGTGCCAGCAGCCCCCCTACAGGGTTCACAAGGGAGCAGTACTTC	CASSPPTGFTREQYF
few	TRBJ1-5	TRBV28	.	TGTGCCAGCAGTGGGACGAGAGGCTTCGGGCCCCAGCATTTT	CASSGTRGFGPQHF
many	TRBJ1-6	TRBV27	TRBD1	TGTGCCAGCAATTACCGGGACAGGGGTAATTCACCCCTCCACTTT	CASNYRDRGNSPLHF
.	TRBJ1-1	TRBV6-1	.	TGTGCCAGCACCCGGGGGCTGGGAAACACTGAAGCTTTCTTT	CASTRGLGNTEAFF
.	TRBJ2-1	TRBV7-2	.	TGTGCCAGCAGCCCCCAATCTATGGGGATCGCTGAGCAGTTCTTC	CASSPQSMGIAEQFF
few	TRBJ1-6	TRBV10-2	.	TGCGCCAGCAGTGAGTCTGTCAGCTCCTATAATTCACCCCTCCACTTT	CASSESVSSYNSPLHF
.	TRBJ1-3	TRBV20-1	TRBD1	TGCAGTGCGCAACGCACAGGGGGATCTGGAAACACCATATATTTT	CSAQRTGGSGNTIYF
many	TRBJ1-1	TRBV27	.	TGTGCCAGCAGTAGCCAGGGGCAGAGGAACACTGAAGCTTTCTTT	CASSSQGQRNTEAFF
.	TRBJ1-5	TRBV28	TRBD1	TGTGCCAGCATAGGACAGGGAAGGCAGCCCCAGCATTTT	CASIGQGRQPQHF
many	TRBJ1-1	TRBV7-9	TRBD1	TGTGCCAGCAGTGCTACGGGACAGTCGAACACTGAAGCTTTCTTT	CASSATGQSNTEAFF
many	TRBJ2-3	TRBV18	.	TGTGCCAGCTCAAAAGCTAGCACAGATACGCAGTATTTT	CASSKASTDTQYF
.	TRBJ2-7	TRBV5-4	.	TGTGCCAGCAGCGCCCCGGAGAGCGCGAAATACGAGCAGTACTTC	CASSAPESAKYEQYF
many	TRBJ1-1	TRBV15	.	TGTGCCACCAGCAGAGATCGGCGTCAGAACACTGAAGCTTTCTTT	CATSRDRRQNTEAFF
.	TRBJ2-5	TRBV3-1	.	TGTGCCAGCAGCCAAGGATTTTCGACGGCTCGAGGAGAGACCCAGTACTTC	CASSQGFSTARGETQYF
.	TRBJ2-7	TRBV6-1	.	TGTGCCAGCTGTCGGGCCGTCTCCTACGAGCAGTACTTC	CASCRAVSYEQYF
many	TRBJ1-4	TRBV12-3/TRBV12-4	.	TGTGCCAGCAGTTGGTGGGAGGAAAAACTGTTTTTT	CASSWWEEKLFF
.	TRBJ1-2	TRBV20-1	TRBD1	TGCAGTGCTAGAGATCGACAGGGCGCTAACTATGGCTACACCTTC	CSARDRQGANYGYTF
many	TRBJ2-4	TRBV28	.	TGTGCCAGCAGCTACGTTCAGGGGAGCGTAGCCAAAAACATTCAGTACTTC	CASSYVQGSVAKNIQYF
few	TRBJ2-1	TRBV20-1	TRBD2	TGCAGTGCTAGAAGGACTAGCGGGAGAGATTTGAATGAGCAGTTCTTC	CSARRTSGRDLNEQFF
many	TRBJ1-1	TRBV27	.	TGTGCCAGCGGAGAGGGCGTTGGGGAGTACACTGAAGCTTTCTTT	CASGEGVGEYTEAFF
many	TRBJ2-6	TRBV11-3	.	TGTGCCAGCAGCTTAGGTGCGGAGTTCTTGTCTGGGGCCAACGTCCTGACTTTC	CASSLGAEFLSGANVLTF
many	TRBJ1-6	TRBV27	TRBD1	TGTGCCAGCAGTTCCCGACAGGGACGGAGCTCCTATAATTCACCCCTCCACTTT	CASSSRQGRSSYNSPLHF
many	TRBJ2-1	TRBV18	TRBD2	TGTGCCAGCTCACCAAGCTTCTCAGGGACTAGCGGGAACAATGAGCAGTTCTTC	CASSPSFSGTSGNNEQFF
.	TRBJ2-6	TRBV7-7	TRBD2	TGTGCTAGCAGCTTAGGTAGCGGGAGTCACCCTGGGGCCAACGTCCTGACTTTC	CASSLGSGSHPGANVLTF
many	TRBJ2-7	TRBV6-5	.	TGTGCCAGCAGTTACTCGAATCAGGCTATAGGTCGTATGGAGCAGTACTTC	CASSYSNQAIGRMEQYF
few	TRBJ2-1	TRBV28	TRBD1	TGTGCCAGCAGGGGACAGGGGGCGCACAATGAGCAGTTCTTC	CASRGQGAHNEQFF
.	TRBJ1-1	TRBV9	TRBD1	TGTGCCAGCAGCGTAGAGGGACAGGGGGTAACTGAAGCTTTCTTT	CASSVEGQGVTEAFF
many	TRBJ1-1	TRBV19	TRBD1	TGTGCCAGTAGTTCACGCCTCAGGGGGTCAGACACTGAAGCTTTCTTT	CASSSRLRGSDTEAFF
many	TRBJ2-2	TRBV7-2	TRBD2	TGTGCCAGCGGACTTAGCGGGATGGGCGGGGAGCTGTTTTTT	CASGLSGMGGELFF
many	TRBJ1-5	TRBV6-1	.	TGTGCCAGCAGGGGTTGGACCTCAGGGGTAAATCAGCCCCAGCATTTT	CASRGWTSGVNQPQHF
many	TRBJ1-6	TRBV28	.	TGTGCCAGCAGCTCAGGACTTTCAGTTTCACCCCTCCACTTT	CASSSGLSVSPLHF
many	TRBJ1-5	TRBV24-1	.	TGTGCCACCAGTGAACCAGGTAGCAATCAGCCCCAGCATTTT	CATSEPGSNQPQHF
many	TRBJ2-3	TRBV2	TRBD2	TGTGCCAGCAGTGGACCGACTAGCGGGTCAGATACGCAGTATTTT	CASSGPTSGSDTQYF
.	TRBJ1-5	TRBV20-1	TRBD1	TGCAGTGCTGTAGACAGGGCTAGCAATCAGCCCCAGCATTTT	CSAVDRASNQPQHF
many	TRBJ1-5	TRBV28	.	TGTGCCAGCACCAAAGTGGGGTTCAATCAGCCCCAGCATTTT	CASTKVGFNQPQHF
few	TRBJ1-1	TRBV12-3/TRBV12-4	.	TGTGCCAGCAGTCCAGGGACCAGTAATGAAGCTTTCTTT	CASSPGTSNEAFF
many	TRBJ2-3	TRBV6-1	TRBD1	TGTGCCAGCAGTGAATGGGACAGGGGCACAGATACGCAGTATTTT	CASSEWDRGTDTQYF
.	TRBJ2-1	TRBV11-2	TRBD1	TGTGCCAGCAGCTTAGCTTTCCGGGACAGGCATTCCAATGAGCAGTTCTTC	CASSLAFRDRHSNEQFF
.	TRBJ2-7	TRBV27	.	TGTGCCAGCAGTACGGGGGTCCAGTACGAGCAGTACTTC	CASSTGVQYEQYF
many	TRBJ2-3	TRBV10-1	TRBD2	TGCGCCAGCAGTGAAAAACTAGCGGAGACAGATACGCAGTATTTT	CASSEKLAETDTQYF
.	TRBJ2-7	TRBV28	.	TGTGCCAGCTGTATCCTAACCTACGAGCAGTACTTC	CASCILTYEQYF
many	TRBJ1-1	TRBV30	.	TGTGCCTGGAGCCCGAGGACTGAAGCTTTCTTT	CAWSPRTEAFF
few	TRBJ2-1	TRBV5-5	.	TGTGCCAGCAGCTTGCTGCGGGTTGACTCCTACAATGAGCAGTTCTTC	CASSLLRVDSYNEQFF
.	TRBJ2-1	TRBV19	TRBD2	TGTGCCAGTAGTACGAGACTAGCGGGAGGGCCCTCCCATAAGCAGTTCTTC	CASSTRLAGGPSHKQFF
.	TRBJ2-1	TRBV18	TRBD2	TGTGCCAGCTCACTAGGACTAGCGGGAGGGGTGCGTTGGAACAATGAGCAGTTCTTC	CASSLGLAGGVRWNNEQFF
few	TRBJ2-5	TRBV10-2	TRBD1	TGCGCCAGCAGTGACAGGGGGCGAGAGACCCAGTACTTC	CASSDRGRETQYF
.	TRBJ2-7	TRBV10-2	TRBD2	TGCGCCAGCAGTGGGGGACTAGCGGGCGACCCCTACGAGCAGTACTTC	CASSGGLAGDPYEQYF
.	TRBJ2-3	TRBV6-2/TRBV6-3	TRBD2	TGTGCCAGCAGTTTCACGGGAGGACGAGATACGCAGTATTTT	CASSFTGGRDTQYF
many	TRBJ2-1	TRBV7-9	.	TGTGCCAGCAGCTCAGCGGGACAGCCTTACAATGAGCAGTTCTTC	CASSSAGQPYNEQFF
.	TRBJ2-2	TRBV6-1	TRBD2	TGTGCCAGCAAAAGACTAGCGGACACCGGGGAGCTGTTTTTT	CASKRLADTGELFF
many	TRBJ2-2	TRBV7-3	.	TGTGCCAGCAGCTTACTTTCTAACACCGGGGAGCTGTTTTTT	CASSLLSNTGELFF
many	TRBJ2-1	TRBV20-1	TRBD2	TGCAGTGCTAGAGCGCTAGCGGGAGAGAATGAGCAGTTCTTC	CSARALAGENEQFF
many	TRBJ2-2	TRBV28	TRBD2	TGTGCCAGCACCCCTTCGGGGGGATTGGGCACCGGGGAGCTGTTTTTT	CASTPSGGLGTGELFF
many	TRBJ2-1	TRBV6-1	TRBD2	TGTGCCAGCAACAAATGGGCGGGAGGGCTTTACAATGAGCAGTTCTTC	CASNKWAGGLYNEQFF